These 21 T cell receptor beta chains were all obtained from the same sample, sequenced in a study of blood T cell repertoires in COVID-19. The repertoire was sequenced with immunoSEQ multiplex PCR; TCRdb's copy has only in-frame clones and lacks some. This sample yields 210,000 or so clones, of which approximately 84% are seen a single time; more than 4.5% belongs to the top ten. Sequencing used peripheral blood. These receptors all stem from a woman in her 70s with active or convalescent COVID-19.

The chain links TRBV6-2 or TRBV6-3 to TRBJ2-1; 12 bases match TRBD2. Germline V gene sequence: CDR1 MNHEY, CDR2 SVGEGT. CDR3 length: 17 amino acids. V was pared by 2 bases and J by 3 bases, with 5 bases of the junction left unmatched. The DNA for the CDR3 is TGTGCCAGCAGTTACGGGGCTAGCGGGAGGGTCTACAATGAGCAGTTCTTC. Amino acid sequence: CASSYGASGRVYNEQFF.

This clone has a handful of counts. The CDR3 protein is CASSGALYQPQHF. The CDR3 region has the DNA TGTGCCAGCAGTGGAGCTCTTTATCAGCCCCAGCATTTT. J is TRBJ1-5 and V is TRBV6-1; D is ambiguous. The CDR3 consists of 13 residues. In germline, CDR1 is MNHNS, CDR2 SASEGT. Trimming removed 4 bases at V and 5 bases at J, with 9 bases between.

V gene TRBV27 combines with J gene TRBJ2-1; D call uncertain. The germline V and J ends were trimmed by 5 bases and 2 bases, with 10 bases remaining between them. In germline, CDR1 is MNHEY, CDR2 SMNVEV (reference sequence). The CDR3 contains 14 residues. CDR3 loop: CASSRENPYNEQFF. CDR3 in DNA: TGTGCCAGCAGTAGAGAAAACCCCTACAATGAGCAGTTCTTC.

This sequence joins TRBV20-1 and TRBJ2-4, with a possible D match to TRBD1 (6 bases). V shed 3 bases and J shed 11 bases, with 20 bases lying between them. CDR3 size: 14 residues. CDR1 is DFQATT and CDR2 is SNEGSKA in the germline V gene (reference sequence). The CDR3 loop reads CSASMAGEEVLQYF. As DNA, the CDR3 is TGCAGTGCTAGTATGGCAGGGGAAGAGGTACTTCAGTACTTC.

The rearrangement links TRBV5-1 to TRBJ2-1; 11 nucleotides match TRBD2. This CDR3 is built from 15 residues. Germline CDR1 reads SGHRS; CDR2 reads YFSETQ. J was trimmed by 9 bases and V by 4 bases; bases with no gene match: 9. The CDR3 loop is CASSTTSGSSGEQFF. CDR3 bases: TGCGCCAGCAGCACCACTAGCGGGAGCAGCGGTGAGCAGTTCTTC.

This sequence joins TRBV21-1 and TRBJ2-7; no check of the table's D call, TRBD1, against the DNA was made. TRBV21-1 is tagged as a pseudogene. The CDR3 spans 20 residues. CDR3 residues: CASSKPRDRPLCIRITGQYF. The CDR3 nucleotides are TGTGCCAGCAGCAAACCAAGGGACAGGCCGCTATGTATCCGAATCACCGGGCAGTACTTC.

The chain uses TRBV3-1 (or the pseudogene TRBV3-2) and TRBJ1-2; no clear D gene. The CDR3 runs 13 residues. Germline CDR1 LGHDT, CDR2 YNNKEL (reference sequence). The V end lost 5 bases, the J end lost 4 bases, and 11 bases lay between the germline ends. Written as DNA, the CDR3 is TGTGCCAGCAGCTTTGAGATACTCTATGGCTACACCTTC. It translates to CASSFEILYGYTF.

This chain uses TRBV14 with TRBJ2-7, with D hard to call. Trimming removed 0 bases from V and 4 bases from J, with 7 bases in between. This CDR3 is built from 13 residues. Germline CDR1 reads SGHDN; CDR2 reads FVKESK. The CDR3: CASSQDQYYEQYF. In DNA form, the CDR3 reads TGTGCCAGCAGCCAAGATCAGTATTACGAGCAGTACTTC.

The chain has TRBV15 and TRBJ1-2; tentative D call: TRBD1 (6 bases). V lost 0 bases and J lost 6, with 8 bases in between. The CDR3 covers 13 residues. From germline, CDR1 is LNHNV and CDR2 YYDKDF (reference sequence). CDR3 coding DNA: TGTGCCACCAGCAGAGATTCAGGGGATGGCTACACCTTC. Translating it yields CATSRDSGDGYTF.

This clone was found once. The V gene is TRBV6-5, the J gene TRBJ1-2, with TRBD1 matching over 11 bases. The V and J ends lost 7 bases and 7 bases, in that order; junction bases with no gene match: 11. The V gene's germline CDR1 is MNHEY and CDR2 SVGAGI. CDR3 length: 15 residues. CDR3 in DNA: TGTGCCAGCAACCCAGAGGTTGGACAGGGGGCTGGCTACACCTTC. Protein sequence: CASNPEVGQGAGYTF.

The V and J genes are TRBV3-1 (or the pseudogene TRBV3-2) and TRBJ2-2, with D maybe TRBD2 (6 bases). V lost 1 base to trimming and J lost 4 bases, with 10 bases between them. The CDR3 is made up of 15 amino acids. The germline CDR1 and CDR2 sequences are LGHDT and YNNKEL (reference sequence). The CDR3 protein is CASSQAGETTGELFF. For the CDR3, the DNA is TGTGCCAGCAGCCAAGCGGGAGAGACCACCGGGGAGCTGTTTTTT.

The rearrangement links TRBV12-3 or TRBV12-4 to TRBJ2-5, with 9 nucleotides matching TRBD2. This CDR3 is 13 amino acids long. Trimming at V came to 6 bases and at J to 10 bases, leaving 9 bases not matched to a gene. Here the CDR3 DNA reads TGTGCCAGCAGAGGGGGCGGGAGGGCAGACCAGTACTTC. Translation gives CASRGGGRADQYF.

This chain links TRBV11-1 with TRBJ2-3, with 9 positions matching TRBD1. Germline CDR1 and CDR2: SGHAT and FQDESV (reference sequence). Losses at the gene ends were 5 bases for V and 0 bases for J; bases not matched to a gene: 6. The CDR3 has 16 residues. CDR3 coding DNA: TGTGCCAGCAGCGCGGGACAGGGCTCTAGCACAGATACGCAGTATTTT. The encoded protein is CASSAGQGSSTDTQYF.

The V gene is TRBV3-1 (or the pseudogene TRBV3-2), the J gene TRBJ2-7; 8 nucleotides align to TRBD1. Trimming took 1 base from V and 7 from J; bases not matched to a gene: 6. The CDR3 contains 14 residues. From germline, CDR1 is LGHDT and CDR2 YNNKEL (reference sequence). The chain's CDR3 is CASSQVQGAGEQYF. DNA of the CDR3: TGTGCCAGCAGCCAAGTGCAGGGGGCGGGGGAGCAGTACTTC.

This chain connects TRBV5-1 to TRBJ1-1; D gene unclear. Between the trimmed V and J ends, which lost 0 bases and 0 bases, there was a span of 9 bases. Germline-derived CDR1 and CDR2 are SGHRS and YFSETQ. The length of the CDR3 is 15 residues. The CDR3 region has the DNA TGCGCCAGCAGCTTGGATCCGGGAATGAACACTGAAGCTTTCTTT. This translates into CASSLDPGMNTEAFF.

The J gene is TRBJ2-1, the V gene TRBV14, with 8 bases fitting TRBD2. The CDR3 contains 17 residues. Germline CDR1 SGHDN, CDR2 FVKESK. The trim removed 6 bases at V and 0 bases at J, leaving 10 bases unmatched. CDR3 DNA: TGTGCCAGCAGTCCAAGCGGGAGTCTCCGCTCCTACAATGAGCAGTTCTTC. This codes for CASSPSGSLRSYNEQFF.

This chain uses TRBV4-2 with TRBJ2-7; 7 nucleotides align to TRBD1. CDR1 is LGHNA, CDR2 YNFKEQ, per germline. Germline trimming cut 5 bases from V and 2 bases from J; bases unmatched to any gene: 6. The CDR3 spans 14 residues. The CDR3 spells CASSSGQETYEQYF. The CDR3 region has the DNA TGTGCCAGCAGCTCAGGACAGGAGACCTACGAGCAGTACTTC.

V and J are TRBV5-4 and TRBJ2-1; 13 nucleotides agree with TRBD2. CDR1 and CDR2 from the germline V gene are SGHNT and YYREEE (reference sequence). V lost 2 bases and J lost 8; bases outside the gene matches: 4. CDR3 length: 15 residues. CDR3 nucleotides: TGTGCCAGCAGCTTCCGGACTAGCGGGAGCGATGAGCAGTTCTTC. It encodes CASSFRTSGSDEQFF.

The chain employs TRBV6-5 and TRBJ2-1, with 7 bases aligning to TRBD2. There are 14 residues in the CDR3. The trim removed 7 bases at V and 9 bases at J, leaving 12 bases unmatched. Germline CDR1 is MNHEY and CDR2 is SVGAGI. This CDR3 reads CASMKERDPAEQFF. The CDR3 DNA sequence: TGTGCCAGCATGAAGGAGCGGGACCCAGCTGAGCAGTTCTTC.

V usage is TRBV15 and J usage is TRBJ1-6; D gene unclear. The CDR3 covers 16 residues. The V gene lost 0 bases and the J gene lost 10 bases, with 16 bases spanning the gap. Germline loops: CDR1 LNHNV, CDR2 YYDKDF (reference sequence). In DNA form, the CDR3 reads TGTGCCACCAGCAGAGATAAAGATTACCCAAGCTCACCCCTCCACTTT. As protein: CATSRDKDYPSSPLHF.

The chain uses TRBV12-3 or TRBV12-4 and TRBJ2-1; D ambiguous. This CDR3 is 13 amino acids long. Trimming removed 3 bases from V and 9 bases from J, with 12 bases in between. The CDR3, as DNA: TGTGCCAGCAGTTTCGGTCGTCGGAGTGAGCAGTTCTTC. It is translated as CASSFGRRSEQFF.